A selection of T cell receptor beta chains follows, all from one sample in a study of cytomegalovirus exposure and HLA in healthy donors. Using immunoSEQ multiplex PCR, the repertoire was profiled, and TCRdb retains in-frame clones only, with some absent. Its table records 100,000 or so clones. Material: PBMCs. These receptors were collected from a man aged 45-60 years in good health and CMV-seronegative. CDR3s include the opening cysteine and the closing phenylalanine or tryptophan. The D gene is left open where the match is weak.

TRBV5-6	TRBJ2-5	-	CASSYRGGNQETQYF	TGTGCCAGCTCCTACAGGGGAGGAAATCAAGAGACCCAGTACTTC
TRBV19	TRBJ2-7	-	CASSGDRPYEQYF	TGTGCCAGTAGCGGAGACAGACCTTACGAGCAGTACTTC
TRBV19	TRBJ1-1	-	CASSVPDRTVAEAFF	TGTGCCAGTAGTGTCCCCGACAGGACTGTGGCTGAAGCTTTCTTT
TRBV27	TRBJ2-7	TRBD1	CASSFIGTGEYEQYF	TGTGCCAGCAGTTTCATCGGGACAGGGGAATACGAGCAGTACTTC
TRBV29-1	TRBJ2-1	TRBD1	CSVSRDRGSNEQFF	TGCAGCGTCTCACGGGACAGGGGAAGTAATGAGCAGTTCTTC
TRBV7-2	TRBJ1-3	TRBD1	CASSSRTGLTGNTIYF	TGTGCCAGCAGCTCCCGGACAGGGTTAACTGGAAACACCATATATTTT
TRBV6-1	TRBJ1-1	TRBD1	CASTGQWDTEAFF	TGTGCCAGCACGGGACAGTGGGACACTGAAGCTTTCTTT
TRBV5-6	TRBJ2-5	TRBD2	CASSFLAGGPETQYF	TGTGCCAGCAGCTTTCTAGCGGGAGGGCCGGAGACCCAGTACTTC
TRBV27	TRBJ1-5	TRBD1	CASRRTGTGSQPQHF	TGTGCCAGCAGAAGAACCGGGACAGGAAGTCAGCCCCAGCATTTT
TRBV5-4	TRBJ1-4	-	CASSLTGSNEKLFF	TGTGCCAGCAGCTTAACAGGGTCTAATGAAAAACTGTTTTTT
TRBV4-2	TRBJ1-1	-	CASSQRTGTPSEAFF	TGTGCCAGCAGCCAAAGAACCGGGACACCCTCAGAAGCTTTCTTT
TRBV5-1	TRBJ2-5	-	CASSWGPGQETQYF	TGCGCCAGCAGCTGGGGCCCCGGGCAAGAGACCCAGTACTTC
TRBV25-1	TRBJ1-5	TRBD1	CASSLTGRNQPQHF	TGTGCCAGCAGTTTGACAGGGAGAAATCAGCCCCAGCATTTT
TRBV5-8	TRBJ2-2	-	CASILAWTLDTGELFF	TGTGCCAGCATCCTCGCGTGGACACTGGACACCGGGGAGCTGTTTTTT
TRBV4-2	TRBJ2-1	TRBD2	CASSQDSGLAGDEQFF	TGTGCCAGCAGCCAAGATTCCGGCCTAGCGGGAGATGAGCAGTTCTTC
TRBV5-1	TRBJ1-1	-	CASSLVGPNTEAFF	TGCGCCAGCAGCTTGGTGGGCCCGAACACTGAAGCTTTCTTT
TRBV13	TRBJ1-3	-	CASSLGHQYLSTIYF	TGTGCCAGCAGCTTAGGCCACCAATACTTATCCACCATATATTTT
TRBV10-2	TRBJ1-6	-	CASRVDSPNSPLHF	TGCGCCAGCAGGGTCGACAGCCCTAATTCACCCCTCCACTTT
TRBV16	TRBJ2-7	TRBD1	CATGDSPFDEQYF	TGTGCCACCGGGGACAGTCCTTTCGACGAGCAGTACTTC
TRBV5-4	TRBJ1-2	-	CASSSGRDNGYTF	TGTGCCAGCAGCTCCGGCCGGGACAACGGCTACACCTTC
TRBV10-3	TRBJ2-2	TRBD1	CAISDHGQGSAGELFF	TGTGCCATCAGTGACCATGGACAGGGCTCTGCCGGGGAGCTGTTTTTT
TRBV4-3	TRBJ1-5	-	CASSQARDQPQHF	TGCGCCAGCAGCCAAGCCAGGGATCAGCCCCAGCATTTT